The present T cell receptor beta chain was sequenced within a study of cytomegalovirus exposure and HLA in healthy donors. V was clipped by 2 bases and J by 4 bases; unmatched bases: 8. Looked up from germline, CDR1 is PRHDT and CDR2 is FYEKMQ (reference sequence). The CDR3 totals 15 residues. 13 Jbeta primers and 60 Vbeta primers were used for the PCR. Clones were read by immunoSEQ multiplex PCR, and TCRdb kept only the in-frame ones, dropping some. Here the sample spans about 90,000 clones, approximately 78% being singletons. The TCR was taken from a woman aged 35 to 49 in good health and CMV-seropositive. The source material was PBMCs. The gene calls are TRBV13 and TRBJ2-7; 7 bases agree with TRBD1. The CDR3 DNA sequence: TGTGCCAGCAGCTTAAGGGAGACAGGGTCTTACGAGCAGTACTTC. Protein: CASSLRETGSYEQYF.